These 4 T cell receptor beta chains originate from one sample sequenced in a study of T cell responses to AZD1222 COVID-19 vaccine. Repertoires were generated with immunoSEQ multiplex PCR, while TCRdb's copy carries only in-frame clones and drops some. This sample has over 100,000 clones, with approximately 90% found just once. The sample here was peripheral blood, taken on day 0 of AZD1222 vaccination. These TCRs come from an adult in good health.

V usage is TRBV6-5 and J usage is TRBJ2-1, with 7 bases that match TRBD2. With V trimmed by 5 bases and J by 5 bases, 6 bases remained unmatched. The V gene's germline CDR1 is MNHEY and CDR2 SVGAGI. The CDR3 loop spans 14 amino acids. The chain's CDR3 is CASSPGLVNNEQFF. The DNA for the CDR3 is TGTGCCAGCAGTCCCGGACTAGTCAACAATGAGCAGTTCTTC.

J is TRBJ2-2 and V is TRBV7-2; D is tentatively TRBD1 or TRBD2 (5 bases each). CDR1 and CDR2 from the germline V gene are SGHTA and FQGNSA. This CDR3 comprises 14 residues. Between the trimmed V and J ends, which lost 8 bases and 0 bases, there was a span of 10 bases. This CDR3 reads CASRGAANTGELFF. DNA for the CDR3: TGTGCCAGCCGAGGGGCGGCGAACACCGGGGAGCTGTTTTTT.

The chain carries TRBV7-9 and TRBJ2-7; the D is unclear. The CDR3 runs to 12 residues. V was trimmed by 2 bases and J by 3 bases, leaving 5 bases between them. Looked up from germline, CDR1 is SEHNR and CDR2 is FQNEAQ (reference sequence). The CDR3 sequence is CASSLPLYEQYF. The CDR3 DNA reads as TGTGCCAGCAGCTTACCCCTCTACGAGCAGTACTTC.

This clone was seen only once. The genes are TRBV24-1 and TRBJ2-1, with TRBD2 identical over 10 bases. This CDR3 spans 16 amino acids. The junction had 5 bases not matched to a gene; V was cut back by 3 bases and J by 4 bases. Germline V lookup: CDR1 KGHDR, CDR2 SFDVKD. Written as DNA, the CDR3 is TGTGCCACCAGTGATCCCCTAGCGGGGGAATACAATGAGCAGTTCTTC. Protein sequence: CATSDPLAGEYNEQFF.